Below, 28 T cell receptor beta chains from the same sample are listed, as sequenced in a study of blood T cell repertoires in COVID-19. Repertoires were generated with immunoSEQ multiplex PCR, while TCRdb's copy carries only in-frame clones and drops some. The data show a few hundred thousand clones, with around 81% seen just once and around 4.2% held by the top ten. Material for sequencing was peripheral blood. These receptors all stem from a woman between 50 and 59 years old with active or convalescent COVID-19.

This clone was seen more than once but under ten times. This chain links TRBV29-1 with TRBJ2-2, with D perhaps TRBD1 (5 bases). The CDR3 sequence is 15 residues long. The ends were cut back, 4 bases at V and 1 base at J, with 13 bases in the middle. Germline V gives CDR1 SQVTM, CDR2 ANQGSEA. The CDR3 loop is CSVVTGGMNTGELFF. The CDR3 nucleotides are TGCAGCGTTGTAACAGGCGGAATGAACACCGGGGAGCTGTTTTTT.

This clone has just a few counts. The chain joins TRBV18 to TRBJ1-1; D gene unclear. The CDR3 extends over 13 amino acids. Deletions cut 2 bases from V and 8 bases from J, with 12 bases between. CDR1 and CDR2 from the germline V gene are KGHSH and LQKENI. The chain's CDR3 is CASSPTAPGEAFF. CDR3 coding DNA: TGTGCCAGCTCACCAACGGCCCCCGGGGAAGCTTTCTTT.

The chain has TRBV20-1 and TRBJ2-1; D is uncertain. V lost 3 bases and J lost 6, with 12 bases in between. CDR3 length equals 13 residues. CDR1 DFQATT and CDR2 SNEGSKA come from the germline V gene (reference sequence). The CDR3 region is CSASWWAGNEQFF. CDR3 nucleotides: TGCAGTGCTAGTTGGTGGGCCGGCAATGAGCAGTTCTTC.

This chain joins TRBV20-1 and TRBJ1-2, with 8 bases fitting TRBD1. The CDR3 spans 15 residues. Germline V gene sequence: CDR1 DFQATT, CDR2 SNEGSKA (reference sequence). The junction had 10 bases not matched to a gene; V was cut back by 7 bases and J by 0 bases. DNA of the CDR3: TGCAGTGTTACTGACAGGGGTATCACTAACTATGGCTACACCTTC. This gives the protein CSVTDRGITNYGYTF.

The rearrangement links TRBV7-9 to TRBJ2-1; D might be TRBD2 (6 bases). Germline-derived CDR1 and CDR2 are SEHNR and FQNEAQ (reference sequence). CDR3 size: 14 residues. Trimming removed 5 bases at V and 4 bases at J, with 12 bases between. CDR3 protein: CASSARAGYNEQFF. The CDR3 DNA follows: TGTGCCAGCAGCGCAAGGGCGGGATACAATGAGCAGTTCTTC.

In nucleotides, the CDR3 is TGTGCCAGCAGCTTTGGGCCCCCGGGCGGAGGCCAAGAGACCCAGTACTTC. It translates to CASSFGPPGGGQETQYF. J is TRBJ2-5 and V is TRBV7-9; possible D gene TRBD2, 5 bases. The germline V gene encodes CDR1 SEHNR and CDR2 FQNEAQ (reference sequence). The germline V and J ends were trimmed by 3 bases and 1 base, with 18 bases remaining between them. The CDR3 extends over 17 amino acids.

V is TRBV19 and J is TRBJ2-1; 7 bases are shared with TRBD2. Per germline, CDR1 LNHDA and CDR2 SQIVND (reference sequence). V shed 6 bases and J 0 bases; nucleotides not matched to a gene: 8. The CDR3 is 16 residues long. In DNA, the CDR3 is TGTGCCAGTAGCGATGCTAGCGGTAGCTCCTACAATGAGCAGTTCTTC. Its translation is CASSDASGSSYNEQFF.

This CDR3 is CASRIPGQGGQPQHF. CDR3 nucleotides: TGCGCCAGCAGGATCCCGGGACAGGGAGGACAGCCCCAGCATTTT. The gene calls are TRBV5-1 and TRBJ1-5, with 9 positions matching TRBD1. Germline V gene lookup returns CDR1 SGHRS and CDR2 YFSETQ. This CDR3 spans 15 amino acids. J was trimmed by 7 bases and V by 5 bases; bases with no gene match: 10.

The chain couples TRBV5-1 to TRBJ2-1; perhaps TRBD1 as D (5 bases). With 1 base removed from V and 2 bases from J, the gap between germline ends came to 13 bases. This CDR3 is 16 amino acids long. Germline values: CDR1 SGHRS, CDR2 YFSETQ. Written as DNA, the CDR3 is TGCGCCAGCAGCTTGAAGGGGCGAGCCGCCTACAATGAGCAGTTCTTC. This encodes CASSLKGRAAYNEQFF.

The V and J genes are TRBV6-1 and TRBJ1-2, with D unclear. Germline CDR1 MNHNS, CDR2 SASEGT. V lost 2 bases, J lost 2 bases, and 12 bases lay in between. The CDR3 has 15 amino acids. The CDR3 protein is CASSERLGGNYGYTF. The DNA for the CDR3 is TGTGCCAGCAGTGAAAGGTTAGGCGGAAACTATGGCTACACCTTC.

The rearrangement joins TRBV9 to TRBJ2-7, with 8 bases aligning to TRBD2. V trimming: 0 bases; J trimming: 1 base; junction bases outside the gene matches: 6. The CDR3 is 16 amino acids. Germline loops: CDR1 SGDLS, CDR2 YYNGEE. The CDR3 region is CASSVGASGRSYEQYF. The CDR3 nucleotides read TGTGCCAGCAGCGTAGGTGCTAGCGGGCGTTCCTACGAGCAGTACTTC.

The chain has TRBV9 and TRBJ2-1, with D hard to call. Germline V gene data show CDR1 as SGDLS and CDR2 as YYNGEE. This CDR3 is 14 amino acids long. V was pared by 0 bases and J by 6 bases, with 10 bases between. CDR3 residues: CASSVGGDLNEQFF. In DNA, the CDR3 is TGTGCCAGCAGCGTAGGTGGAGACCTCAATGAGCAGTTCTTC.

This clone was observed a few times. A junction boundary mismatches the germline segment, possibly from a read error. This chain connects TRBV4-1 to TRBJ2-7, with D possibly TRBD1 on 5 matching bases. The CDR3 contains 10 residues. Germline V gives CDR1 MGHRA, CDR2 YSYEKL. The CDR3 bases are TGCGCCAGCAGCCAACCCGGACAACGCTTC. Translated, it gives CASSQPGQRF.

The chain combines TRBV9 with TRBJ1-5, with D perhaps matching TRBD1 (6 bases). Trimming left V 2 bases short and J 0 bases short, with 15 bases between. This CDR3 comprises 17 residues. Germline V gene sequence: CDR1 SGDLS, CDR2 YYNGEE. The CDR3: CASSVNGTPYSNQPQHF. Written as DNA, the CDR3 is TGTGCCAGCAGCGTTAACGGGACACCTTATAGCAATCAGCCCCAGCATTTT. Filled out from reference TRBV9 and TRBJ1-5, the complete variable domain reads DSGVTQTPKHLITATGQRVTLRCSPRSGDLSVYWYQQSLDQGLQFLIQYYNGEERAKGNILERFSAQQFPDLHSELNLSSLELGDSALYFCASSVNGTPYSNQPQHFGDGTRLSIL.

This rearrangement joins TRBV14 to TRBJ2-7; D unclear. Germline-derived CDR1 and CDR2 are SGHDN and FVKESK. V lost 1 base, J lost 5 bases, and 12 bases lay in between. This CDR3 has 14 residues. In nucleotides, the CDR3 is TGTGCCAGCAGCCAAGGTGGGCCAGTCAACGAGCAGTACTTC. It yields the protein CASSQGGPVNEQYF.

The CDR3 is CASRASGRASTDTQYF. The CDR3 DNA sequence: TGTGCCAGCAGGGCCAGCGGGAGAGCTAGCACAGATACGCAGTATTTT. This chain joins TRBV7-2 and TRBJ2-3; 8 bases match TRBD2. Germline loops: CDR1 SGHTA, CDR2 FQGNSA. This CDR3 contains 16 residues. With 6 bases clipped from V and 0 bases from J, the junction kept 8 bases outside the gene matches.

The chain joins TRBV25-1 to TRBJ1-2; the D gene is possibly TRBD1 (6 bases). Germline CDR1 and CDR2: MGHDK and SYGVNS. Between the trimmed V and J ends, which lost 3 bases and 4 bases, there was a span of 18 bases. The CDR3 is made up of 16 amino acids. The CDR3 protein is CASSEDTGISLYGYTF. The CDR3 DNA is TGTGCCAGCAGTGAGGATACAGGGATCTCGCTCTATGGCTACACCTTC.

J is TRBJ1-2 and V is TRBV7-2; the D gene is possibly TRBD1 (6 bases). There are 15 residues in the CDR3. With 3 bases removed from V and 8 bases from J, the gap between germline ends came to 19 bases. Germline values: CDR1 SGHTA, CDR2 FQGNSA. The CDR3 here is CASSFMTVGQGGYTF. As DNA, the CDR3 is TGTGCCAGCAGCTTTATGACCGTGGGACAAGGGGGCTACACCTTC.

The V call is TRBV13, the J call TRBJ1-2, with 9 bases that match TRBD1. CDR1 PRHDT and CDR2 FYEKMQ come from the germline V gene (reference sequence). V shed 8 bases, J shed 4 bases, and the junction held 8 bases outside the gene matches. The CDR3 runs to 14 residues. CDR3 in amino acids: CASWDRATPYGYTF. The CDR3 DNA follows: TGTGCCAGCTGGGACAGGGCCACCCCCTATGGCTACACCTTC.

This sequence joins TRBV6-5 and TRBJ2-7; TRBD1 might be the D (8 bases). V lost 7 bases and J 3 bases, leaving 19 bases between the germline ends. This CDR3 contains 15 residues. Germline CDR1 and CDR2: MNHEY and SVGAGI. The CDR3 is CASIRHTGGVYEQYF. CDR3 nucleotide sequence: TGTGCCAGCATCCGGCATACAGGGGGGGTCTACGAGCAGTACTTC.

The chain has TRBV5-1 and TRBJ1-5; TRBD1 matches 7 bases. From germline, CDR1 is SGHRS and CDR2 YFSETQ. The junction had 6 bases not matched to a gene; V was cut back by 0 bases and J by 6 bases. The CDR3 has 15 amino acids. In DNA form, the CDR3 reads TGCGCCAGCAGCTTGGAGGGGGCCCTGGGTCAGCCCCAGCATTTT. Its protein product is CASSLEGALGQPQHF.

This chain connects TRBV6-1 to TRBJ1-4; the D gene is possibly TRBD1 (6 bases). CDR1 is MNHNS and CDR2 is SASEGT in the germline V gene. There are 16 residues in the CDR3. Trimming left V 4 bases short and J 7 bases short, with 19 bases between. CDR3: CASSGATTVGAEKLFF. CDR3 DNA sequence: TGTGCCAGCAGTGGGGCCACGACAGTGGGGGCTGAAAAACTGTTTTTT.

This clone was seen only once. CDR3 coding DNA: TGTGCCAGCAGCCAAGGCCCGGGACAATACGCTGTTCCCCTGTTTTTT. Protein sequence: CASSQGPGQYAVPLFF. The V gene is TRBV4-2, the J gene TRBJ1-4; perhaps TRBD1 as D (6 bases). V gave up 1 base and J gave up 14 bases, with 23 bases separating them. From germline, CDR1 is LGHNA and CDR2 YNFKEQ. This CDR3 contains 16 residues.

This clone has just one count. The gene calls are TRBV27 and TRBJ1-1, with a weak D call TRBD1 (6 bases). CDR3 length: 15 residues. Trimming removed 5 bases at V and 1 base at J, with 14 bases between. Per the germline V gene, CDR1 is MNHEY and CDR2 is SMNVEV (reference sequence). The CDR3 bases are TGTGCCAGCAGTGGACAGTCGAGATGGAACACTGAAGCTTTCTTT. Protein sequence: CASSGQSRWNTEAFF.

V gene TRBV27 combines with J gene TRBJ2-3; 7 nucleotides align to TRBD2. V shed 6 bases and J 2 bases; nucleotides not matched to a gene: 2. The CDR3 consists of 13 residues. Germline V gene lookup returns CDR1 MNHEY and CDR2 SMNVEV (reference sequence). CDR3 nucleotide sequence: TGTGCCAGCAGGAGCGGGAACACAGATACGCAGTATTTT. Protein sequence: CASRSGNTDTQYF.

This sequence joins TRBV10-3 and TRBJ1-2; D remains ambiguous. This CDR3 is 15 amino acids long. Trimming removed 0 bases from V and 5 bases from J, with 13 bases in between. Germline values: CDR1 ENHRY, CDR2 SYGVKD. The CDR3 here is CAISESGGRTYGYTF. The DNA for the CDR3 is TGTGCCATCAGTGAGTCCGGAGGGAGAACGTATGGCTACACCTTC.

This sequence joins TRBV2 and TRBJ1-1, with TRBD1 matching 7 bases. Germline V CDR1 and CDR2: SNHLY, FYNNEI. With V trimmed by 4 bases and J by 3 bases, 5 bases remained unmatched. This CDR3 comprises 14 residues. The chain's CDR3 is CASSGQGTDTEAFF. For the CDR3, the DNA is TGTGCCAGCAGTGGACAGGGAACGGACACTGAAGCTTTCTTT.

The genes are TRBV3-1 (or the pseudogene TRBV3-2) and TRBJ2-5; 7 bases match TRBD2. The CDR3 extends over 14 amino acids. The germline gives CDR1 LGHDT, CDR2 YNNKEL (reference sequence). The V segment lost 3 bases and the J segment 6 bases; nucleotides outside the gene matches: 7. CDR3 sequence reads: CASSQAGAAKTQYF. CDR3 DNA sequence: TGTGCCAGCAGCCAGGCGGGAGCGGCGAAGACCCAGTACTTC.